Below, 7 T cell receptor beta chains from the same sample are listed, as sequenced in a study of OX40 agonist ivuxolimab in advanced cancers. TCRdb keeps only in-frame clones here, not all; method: immunoSEQ multiplex PCR. The sample records tens of thousands of clones, roughly 86% being singletons. Sample: CD4+ or CD8+ T cells sorted from blood, taken in a trial of the OX40 agonist ivuxolimab. The receptors here all came from an adult with an advanced solid tumor such as melanoma, head and neck, liver or kidney cancer.

The chain has TRBV6-1 and TRBJ1-1, with a possible D match to TRBD1 (6 bases). The length of the CDR3 is 14 residues. V was cut by 5 bases and J by 1 base, with 11 bases left in between. Germline values: CDR1 MNHNS, CDR2 SASEGT. DNA of the CDR3: TGTGCCAGCAGTTATACAGGGTGGAACACTGAAGCTTTCTTT. Translating it yields CASSYTGWNTEAFF.

The rearrangement links TRBV6-1 to TRBJ1-5; possibly TRBD1 for D (5 bases). V lost 2 bases and J 2 bases, leaving 19 bases between the germline ends. The CDR3 sequence is 18 residues long. Germline CDR1 is MNHNS and CDR2 is SASEGT. The CDR3 here is CASSEILVPGIGNQPQHF. The CDR3 bases are TGTGCCAGCAGTGAAATTCTAGTACCAGGGATCGGCAATCAGCCCCAGCATTTT.

The rearrangement joins TRBV28 to TRBJ1-1; D is ambiguous. CDR1 and CDR2 (germline): MDHEN, SYDVKM. The CDR3 is 13 amino acids. Trimming stripped 2 bases from V and 7 bases from J, with 11 bases between. The CDR3 sequence is CASSLIFGNEAFF. CDR3 DNA sequence: TGTGCCAGCAGTTTAATTTTTGGGAATGAAGCTTTCTTT.

This clone is labeled medium-sized. The CDR3 DNA reads as TGTGCCAGCAGTGAAGATCCTCGACAGACACCGCCGCCCTCTAACGATCAGCCCCAGCATTTT. The encoded protein is CASSEDPRQTPPPSNDQPQHF. This chain uses TRBV6-1 with TRBJ1-5, with a tentative D call TRBD1 (5 bases). V was pared by 1 base and J by 5 bases, with 30 bases between. From germline, CDR1 is MNHNS and CDR2 SASEGT. The CDR3 consists of 21 residues.

The CDR3 protein is CASSLVQSNYGYTF. In DNA form, the CDR3 reads TGTGCCAGCAGCTTAGTACAGTCAAACTATGGCTACACCTTC. The chain employs TRBV11-2 and TRBJ1-2; no clear D gene. V lost 1 base and J 2 bases, leaving 8 bases between the germline ends. The CDR3 contains 14 residues. CDR1 is SGHAT and CDR2 is FQNNGV in the germline V gene.

This chain joins TRBV4-1 and TRBJ2-3; no definite D call. The CDR3 extends over 16 amino acids. V shed 3 bases and J shed 2 bases, with 15 bases lying between them. Looked up from germline, CDR1 is MGHRA and CDR2 is YSYEKL. CDR3: CASSHPVSYSTDTQYF. As DNA, the CDR3 is TGCGCCAGCAGCCACCCAGTGAGTTACTCCACAGATACGCAGTATTTT.

The chain uses TRBV15 and TRBJ1-1; unclear D gene. Trimming removed 1 base at V and 4 bases at J, with 4 bases between. The germline V gene encodes CDR1 LNHNV and CDR2 YYDKDF (reference sequence). CDR3 length equals 12 residues. In DNA form, the CDR3 reads TGTGCCACCAGCAGAGGTTTCACTGAAGCTTTCTTT. This translates into CATSRGFTEAFF.